This TCR beta chain was profiled in a study of human T cells and chemical hapten exposure. Time point reported: pre-sensitization, week 0. Treatment given: therapeutic diphenylcyclopropenone sensitization with weekly scalp DPC. TCRdb called the RACE reads again in MiXCR, with one record for every CDR3 protein. The sample includes about 85,000 distinct CDR3 sequences, about 8.5% of them seen just once. This clonotype was counted only a few times. Germline CDR1 and CDR2: SGHTA and FQGNSA. J gave up 5 bases and V 5 bases, and 11 bases lay outside the gene matches. CDR3 size: 18 residues. The sequenced sample was whole blood, obtained in connection with sensitization to the hapten diphenylcyclopropenone (DPC). The sequence was obtained from a man aged 35-49 years with alopecia areata. Some clones in this sample may be carry-over from other donors' samples. The V gene is TRBV7-2, the J gene TRBJ2-2, with TRBD2 identical over 13 bases. CDR3 residues: CASSPLRGLAGVTGELFF. In DNA form, the CDR3 reads TGTGCCAGCAGCCCCCTGAGAGGACTAGCGGGAGTTACCGGGGAGCTGTTTTTT.